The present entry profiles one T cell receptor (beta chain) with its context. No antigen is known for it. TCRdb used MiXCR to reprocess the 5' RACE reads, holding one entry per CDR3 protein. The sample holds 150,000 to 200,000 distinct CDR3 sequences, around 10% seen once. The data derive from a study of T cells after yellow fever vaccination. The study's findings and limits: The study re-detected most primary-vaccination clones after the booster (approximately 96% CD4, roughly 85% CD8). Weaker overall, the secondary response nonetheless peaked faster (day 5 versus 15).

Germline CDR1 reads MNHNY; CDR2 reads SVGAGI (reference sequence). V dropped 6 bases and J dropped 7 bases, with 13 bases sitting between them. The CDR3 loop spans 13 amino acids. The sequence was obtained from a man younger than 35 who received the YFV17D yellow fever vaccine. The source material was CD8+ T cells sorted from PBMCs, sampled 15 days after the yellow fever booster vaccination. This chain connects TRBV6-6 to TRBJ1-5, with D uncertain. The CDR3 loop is CASSPSGWQPQHF. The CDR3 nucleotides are TGTGCCAGCAGCCCCTCTGGGTGGCAGCCCCAGCATTTT.